This T cell receptor beta chain stems from a study of identical twins. Template switching (which added a universal primer site) was used, and cDNA carried unique molecular identifiers. Each CDR3 protein is one row after TCRdb ran MiXCR on the 5' RACE reads. This sample has roughly 710,000 distinct CDR3 sequences; 5.5% to 6.5% occur once, and the top ten carry roughly 1.8%. This CDR3 region has 16 residues. Germline V CDR1 and CDR2: MNHEY, SVGAGI. With 3 bases removed from V and 2 bases from J, the gap between germline ends came to 14 bases. Regarding the study as a whole: Models predicted too little out-of-frame TCR alpha sharing in monozygotic twins. Cord blood beta clonotypes present at high abundance carried fewer insertions; no such pattern appeared in memory repertoires. Possibly, invariant MAIT and iNKT cells partly confounded zero-insertion analyses.

This clonotype was picked up a small number of times. As yet, its antigen is unknown. Sequenced: naive T cells sorted from blood. The chain is built from TRBV6-5 and TRBJ2-4; D tentatively fits TRBD1 or TRBD2 (5 bases each). This sequence was found in a man between 18 and 35 years old in good health. The chain's CDR3 is CASSYGVEGTKNIQYF. The DNA for the CDR3 is TGTGCCAGCAGTTATGGGGTTGAGGGGACCAAAAACATTCAGTACTTC.